The next 2 T cell receptor beta chains were all read from a single sample in a study of blood T cell repertoires in COVID-19. Assay: immunoSEQ multiplex PCR; the TCRdb copy retains only in-frame clones and omits some. The profile shows about 320,000 clones, 85% of them singletons. The material sequenced was peripheral blood. Every receptor here comes from a human donor in a cohort sampled during active COVID-19.

This chain joins TRBV10-1 and TRBJ2-3, with D possibly matching TRBD1 (5 bases). Trimming removed 8 bases at V and 2 bases at J, with 11 bases between. This CDR3 is built from 13 residues. From germline, CDR1 is WNHNN and CDR2 SYGVQD (reference sequence). This CDR3 is CASGWTSTDTQYF. The CDR3, as DNA: TGCGCCAGCGGCTGGACATCCACAGATACGCAGTATTTT.

V is TRBV6-5 and J is TRBJ1-1; maybe TRBD1 (6 bases). V was trimmed by 8 bases and J by 2 bases, leaving 12 bases between them. In germline, CDR1 is MNHEY, CDR2 SVGAGI. The CDR3 is made up of 13 amino acids. The chain's CDR3 is CASLGRGNTEAFF. CDR3 nucleotides: TGTGCCAGCCTCGGCAGGGGAAACACTGAAGCTTTCTTT.